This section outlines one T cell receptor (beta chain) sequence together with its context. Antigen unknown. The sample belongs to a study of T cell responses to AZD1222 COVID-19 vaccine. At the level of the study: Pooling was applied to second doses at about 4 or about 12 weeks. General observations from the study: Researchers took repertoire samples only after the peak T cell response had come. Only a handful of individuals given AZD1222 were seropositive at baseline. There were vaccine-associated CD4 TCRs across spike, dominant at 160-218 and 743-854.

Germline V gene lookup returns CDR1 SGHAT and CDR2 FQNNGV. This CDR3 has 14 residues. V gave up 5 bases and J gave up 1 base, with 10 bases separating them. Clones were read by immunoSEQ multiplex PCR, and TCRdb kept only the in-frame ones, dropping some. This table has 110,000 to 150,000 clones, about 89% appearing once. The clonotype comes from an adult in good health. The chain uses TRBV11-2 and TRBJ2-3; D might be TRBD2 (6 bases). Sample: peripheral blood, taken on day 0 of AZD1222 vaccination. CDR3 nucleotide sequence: TGTGCCAGCAGCCACTCGGGGGGCACAGATACGCAGTATTTT. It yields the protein CASSHSGGTDTQYF.